This is a list of T cell receptor beta chains from one sample in a study of cytomegalovirus exposure and HLA in healthy donors. The table came from immunoSEQ multiplex PCR; TCRdb's copy has only in-frame clones and leaves some out. The sample has approximately 140,000 clones; around 72% are singletons. The sample was PBMCs. Receptors were obtained from a woman in her thirties or forties in good health and CMV-seronegative. Each CDR3 is given with its conserved first and last residue. Each record gives: J gene, D gene, clone size, V gene, CDR3 protein, CDR3 DNA. A D gene is named only where the DNA matches it firmly. Size is stated for part of the rows, as once, few or many counts, or as a class when the clone is expanded.

j_call: TRBJ2-7; d_call: TRBD1; clone_size: NA; v_call: TRBV25-1; cdr3_aa: CASSNSGTEGYEQYF; cdr3_nt: TGTGCCAGCAGTAATTCCGGGACAGAGGGGTACGAGCAGTACTTC
j_call: TRBJ1-6; d_call: NA; clone_size: NA; v_call: TRBV30; cdr3_aa: CAWTIIQGRDNSPLHF; cdr3_nt: TGTGCCTGGACCATAATACAGGGTCGGGATAATTCACCCCTCCACTTT
j_call: TRBJ1-3; d_call: NA; clone_size: NA; v_call: TRBV7-2; cdr3_aa: CASSSLGGNTIYF; cdr3_nt: TGTGCCAGCAGCTCCCTCGGGGGAAACACCATATATTTT
j_call: TRBJ2-4; d_call: TRBD2; clone_size: NA; v_call: TRBV11-1; cdr3_aa: CASSSGAKNSQYF; cdr3_nt: TGTGCCAGCTCTAGCGGGGCCAAAAACAGTCAGTACTTC
j_call: TRBJ2-3; d_call: TRBD1; clone_size: once; v_call: TRBV7-7; cdr3_aa: CASSFDRGDTQYF; cdr3_nt: TGTGCCAGCAGCTTCGACAGGGGAGATACGCAGTATTTT
j_call: TRBJ2-3; d_call: TRBD2; clone_size: NA; v_call: TRBV28; cdr3_aa: CASSPGTRQGTDTQYF; cdr3_nt: TGTGCCAGCAGTCCAGGGACTAGACAAGGTACAGATACGCAGTATTTT
j_call: TRBJ2-3; d_call: NA; clone_size: NA; v_call: TRBV14; cdr3_aa: CASSQARGTDTQYF; cdr3_nt: TGTGCCAGCAGCCAAGCCAGGGGCACAGATACGCAGTATTTT
j_call: TRBJ2-4; d_call: TRBD1; clone_size: NA; v_call: TRBV5-1; cdr3_aa: CASSEGQGVGSQYF; cdr3_nt: TGCGCCAGCAGCGAGGGACAGGGGGTGGGCAGTCAGTACTTC
j_call: TRBJ2-4; d_call: TRBD1; clone_size: NA; v_call: TRBV2; cdr3_aa: CASAGPGQGAPVDIQYF; cdr3_nt: TGTGCCAGCGCAGGACCGGGACAGGGGGCGCCGGTAGACATTCAGTACTTC
j_call: TRBJ1-2; d_call: NA; clone_size: NA; v_call: TRBV2; cdr3_aa: CASSEWGGAGYGYTF; cdr3_nt: TGTGCCAGCAGTGAATGGGGGGGCGCGGGCTATGGCTACACCTTC
j_call: TRBJ2-5; d_call: TRBD1; clone_size: once; v_call: TRBV5-1; cdr3_aa: CASSSSQGARETQYF; cdr3_nt: TGCGCCAGCAGCTCATCCCAGGGGGCTCGGGAGACCCAGTACTTC
j_call: TRBJ2-6; d_call: NA; clone_size: NA; v_call: TRBV21-1; cdr3_aa: CASSKLGQFSGANVLTF; cdr3_nt: TGTGCCAGCAGCAAATTGGGACAGTTCTCTGGGGCCAACGTCCTGACTTTC
j_call: TRBJ1-1; d_call: TRBD1; clone_size: NA; v_call: TRBV27; cdr3_aa: CASSPRGQGISEGDTEAFF; cdr3_nt: TGTGCCAGCAGTCCCCGGGGACAGGGGATCTCAGAGGGGGACACTGAAGCTTTCTTT
j_call: TRBJ2-7; d_call: TRBD2; clone_size: NA; v_call: TRBV7-9; cdr3_aa: CASSLTTSGVHEQYF; cdr3_nt: TGTGCCAGCAGCTTAACGACTAGCGGGGTCCACGAGCAGTACTTC
j_call: TRBJ2-1; d_call: NA; clone_size: NA; v_call: TRBV4-2; cdr3_aa: CASSEAGRLNNEQFF; cdr3_nt: TGTGCCAGCAGCGAAGCAGGGCGGCTAAACAATGAGCAGTTCTTC
j_call: TRBJ2-1; d_call: NA; clone_size: NA; v_call: TRBV5-1; cdr3_aa: CASSPSGGGGYNEQFF; cdr3_nt: TGCGCCAGCAGCCCCTCAGGCGGGGGCGGTTACAATGAGCAGTTCTTC
j_call: TRBJ2-7; d_call: TRBD1; clone_size: NA; v_call: TRBV28; cdr3_aa: CASSLFQGAWGEQYF; cdr3_nt: TGTGCCAGCAGCCTATTTCAGGGGGCTTGGGGTGAGCAGTACTTC
j_call: TRBJ2-3; d_call: NA; clone_size: NA; v_call: TRBV6-1; cdr3_aa: CASERTSTDTQYF; cdr3_nt: TGTGCCAGCGAAAGAACTAGCACAGATACGCAGTATTTT
j_call: TRBJ2-2; d_call: NA; clone_size: NA; v_call: TRBV30; cdr3_aa: CAWSHAGELFF; cdr3_nt: TGTGCCTGGAGCCATGCCGGGGAGCTGTTTTTT
j_call: TRBJ2-3; d_call: TRBD2; clone_size: NA; v_call: TRBV30; cdr3_aa: CAWSLAGGPDTQYF; cdr3_nt: TGTGCCTGGAGTCTAGCGGGAGGGCCCGATACGCAGTATTTT
j_call: TRBJ1-1; d_call: NA; clone_size: NA; v_call: TRBV10-3; cdr3_aa: CAIRANTEAFF; cdr3_nt: TGTGCCATCAGAGCCAACACTGAAGCTTTCTTT
j_call: TRBJ2-7; d_call: NA; clone_size: NA; v_call: TRBV9; cdr3_aa: CASSVESKSYEQYF; cdr3_nt: TGTGCCAGCAGCGTAGAGAGTAAGTCCTACGAGCAGTACTTC
j_call: TRBJ2-6; d_call: NA; clone_size: once; v_call: TRBV10-3; cdr3_aa: CAIKSGGSGANVLTF; cdr3_nt: TGTGCCATCAAGTCCGGAGGGTCTGGGGCCAACGTCCTGACTTTC
j_call: TRBJ1-6; d_call: NA; clone_size: NA; v_call: TRBV11-3; cdr3_aa: CASPGILNSPLHF; cdr3_nt: TGTGCCAGTCCGGGAATTCTTAATTCACCCCTCCACTTT
j_call: TRBJ2-3; d_call: TRBD2; clone_size: NA; v_call: TRBV27; cdr3_aa: CASSFQTSGREYF; cdr3_nt: TGTGCCAGCAGTTTTCAAACTAGCGGAAGGGAGTATTTT
j_call: TRBJ1-2; d_call: NA; clone_size: NA; v_call: TRBV9; cdr3_aa: CASSLTGGPMDGYTF; cdr3_nt: TGTGCCAGCAGCCTTACGGGGGGGCCGATGGATGGCTACACCTTC
j_call: TRBJ2-3; d_call: NA; clone_size: NA; v_call: TRBV2; cdr3_aa: CASKPGTSTDTQYF; cdr3_nt: TGTGCCAGCAAGCCAGGCACTAGCACAGATACGCAGTATTTT
j_call: TRBJ2-3; d_call: TRBD1; clone_size: NA; v_call: TRBV5-6; cdr3_aa: CASSPDRGRTDTQYF; cdr3_nt: TGTGCCAGCAGCCCTGACAGGGGGAGGACAGATACGCAGTATTTT
j_call: TRBJ2-7; d_call: TRBD1; clone_size: NA; v_call: TRBV27; cdr3_aa: CASRTTGGSYEQYF; cdr3_nt: TGTGCCAGCAGGACAACAGGGGGATCCTACGAGCAGTACTTC
j_call: TRBJ1-5; d_call: TRBD1; clone_size: NA; v_call: TRBV2; cdr3_aa: CASSRDRGPVSNQPQHF; cdr3_nt: TGTGCCAGCAGTCGGGACAGGGGGCCAGTTAGCAATCAGCCCCAGCATTTT
j_call: TRBJ2-5; d_call: TRBD2; clone_size: once; v_call: TRBV4-2; cdr3_aa: CASSQGISGGPGETQYF; cdr3_nt: TGTGCCAGCAGCCAAGGCATTAGCGGGGGGCCCGGGGAGACCCAGTACTTC
j_call: TRBJ1-5; d_call: TRBD1; clone_size: NA; v_call: TRBV29-1; cdr3_aa: CSVLGQGHNQPQHF; cdr3_nt: TGCAGCGTCCTGGGACAGGGGCACAATCAGCCCCAGCATTTT
j_call: TRBJ2-7; d_call: NA; clone_size: NA; v_call: TRBV28; cdr3_aa: CASSVGQTYEQYF; cdr3_nt: TGTGCCAGCAGTGTCGGACAAACCTACGAGCAGTACTTC
j_call: TRBJ1-1; d_call: NA; clone_size: NA; v_call: TRBV5-1; cdr3_aa: CASSLVASVQNTEAFF; cdr3_nt: TGCGCCAGCAGCTTGGTGGCTTCCGTCCAGAACACTGAAGCTTTCTTT
j_call: TRBJ1-4; d_call: NA; clone_size: NA; v_call: TRBV7-9; cdr3_aa: CASSPRPGTGDEKLFF; cdr3_nt: TGTGCCAGCAGCCCCCGGCCTGGCACGGGGGATGAAAAACTGTTTTTT
j_call: TRBJ2-5; d_call: TRBD2; clone_size: NA; v_call: TRBV2; cdr3_aa: CASRTELAGGPFPETQYF; cdr3_nt: TGTGCCAGCAGAACCGAACTAGCGGGAGGGCCGTTTCCAGAGACCCAGTACTTC
j_call: TRBJ1-1; d_call: NA; clone_size: few; v_call: TRBV19; cdr3_aa: CASSLGKAEAFF; cdr3_nt: TGTGCCAGTAGCCTCGGGAAGGCTGAAGCTTTCTTT
j_call: TRBJ1-2; d_call: NA; clone_size: NA; v_call: TRBV6-5; cdr3_aa: CASSSQGLYGYTF; cdr3_nt: TGTGCCAGCAGTTCTCAGGGTCTCTATGGCTACACCTTC
j_call: TRBJ2-7; d_call: TRBD1; clone_size: NA; v_call: TRBV4-2; cdr3_aa: CASSLGTGVSYEQYF; cdr3_nt: TGTGCCAGCAGCCTTGGGACAGGGGTTTCCTACGAGCAGTACTTC
j_call: TRBJ2-1; d_call: TRBD2; clone_size: NA; v_call: TRBV9; cdr3_aa: CASSGGTSGYNEQFF; cdr3_nt: TGTGCCAGCAGCGGAGGGACTAGCGGCTACAATGAGCAGTTCTTC
j_call: TRBJ2-3; d_call: TRBD1; clone_size: NA; v_call: TRBV30; cdr3_aa: CAWSRGQGAYDTQYF; cdr3_nt: TGTGCCTGGAGTAGAGGACAGGGGGCCTACGATACGCAGTATTTT
j_call: TRBJ1-5; d_call: NA; clone_size: NA; v_call: TRBV21-1; cdr3_aa: CASSNLRGGQPQHF; cdr3_nt: TGTGCCAGCAGCAACTTAAGGGGAGGCCAGCCCCAGCATTTT
j_call: TRBJ2-2; d_call: NA; clone_size: NA; v_call: TRBV7-8; cdr3_aa: CAEKRVTGELFF; cdr3_nt: TGTGCCGAGAAGAGGGTCACCGGGGAGCTGTTTTTT
j_call: TRBJ1-1; d_call: NA; clone_size: NA; v_call: TRBV27; cdr3_aa: CASTPDSMNTEAFF; cdr3_nt: TGTGCCAGCACCCCAGACAGCATGAACACTGAAGCTTTCTTT
j_call: TRBJ2-3; d_call: TRBD2; clone_size: NA; v_call: TRBV5-1; cdr3_aa: CASSLVRLAGSSTDTQYF; cdr3_nt: TGCGCCAGCAGCTTGGTACGGCTAGCGGGGAGTAGCACAGATACGCAGTATTTT
j_call: TRBJ2-5; d_call: TRBD1; clone_size: NA; v_call: TRBV2; cdr3_aa: CASSDDRGRPQYF; cdr3_nt: TGTGCCAGCAGTGACGACAGGGGCAGACCGCAGTACTTC
j_call: TRBJ1-4; d_call: NA; clone_size: NA; v_call: TRBV7-8; cdr3_aa: CASSLKGWPGNEKLFF; cdr3_nt: TGTGCCAGCAGCTTAAAAGGTTGGCCGGGAAATGAAAAACTGTTTTTT
j_call: TRBJ1-1; d_call: TRBD1; clone_size: NA; v_call: TRBV5-4; cdr3_aa: CASSLSGQGRTEAFF; cdr3_nt: TGTGCCAGCAGCTTATCGGGACAGGGGAGGACTGAAGCTTTCTTT
j_call: TRBJ2-5; d_call: TRBD1; clone_size: NA; v_call: TRBV27; cdr3_aa: CASSRTGSQETQYF; cdr3_nt: TGTGCCAGCAGTCGGACAGGGTCGCAAGAGACCCAGTACTTC
j_call: TRBJ1-1; d_call: TRBD1; clone_size: NA; v_call: TRBV5-1; cdr3_aa: CASSDQTGYTEAFF; cdr3_nt: TGCGCCAGCAGCGACCAGACAGGGTACACTGAAGCTTTCTTT
j_call: TRBJ2-1; d_call: NA; clone_size: once; v_call: TRBV7-9; cdr3_aa: CASSLDGTLSYNEQFF; cdr3_nt: TGTGCCAGCAGCTTAGACGGGACACTCTCCTACAATGAGCAGTTCTTC
j_call: TRBJ2-2; d_call: NA; clone_size: NA; v_call: TRBV27; cdr3_aa: CASSLAQGSAGELFF; cdr3_nt: TGTGCCAGCAGTTTAGCTCAGGGGTCGGCCGGGGAGCTGTTTTTT
j_call: TRBJ1-1; d_call: NA; clone_size: NA; v_call: TRBV25-1; cdr3_aa: CASTGFTEAFF; cdr3_nt: TGTGCCAGCACGGGGTTCACTGAAGCTTTCTTT
j_call: TRBJ2-5; d_call: TRBD2; clone_size: many; v_call: TRBV6-6; cdr3_aa: CASGRAAGELETQYF; cdr3_nt: TGTGCCAGCGGCAGGGCAGCGGGGGAGCTAGAGACCCAGTACTTC